These 14 T cell receptor beta chains were all obtained from the same sample, sequenced in a study of vaccination effects on CD4 cells after COVID-19. Cultured cells yielded isolated CD4+ T cells after 10 to 11 days. Every participant took two doses of the BNT162b2 or mRNA-1273 vaccine. The protocol was immunoSEQ multiplex PCR, while the TCRdb copy is restricted to in-frame clones and leaves out a portion. The sample records some 60,000 clones, around 73% being singletons. These receptors have no identified antigens. Sequenced here: CD4+ T cells from PBMCs cultured without peptide, sampled after COVID-19 vaccination. These receptors came from a human donor who received a COVID-19 vaccine.

The chain uses TRBV7-6 and TRBJ2-7; TRBD1 agrees at 9 bases. The germline gives CDR1 SGHVS, CDR2 FNYEAQ. Trimming at V came to 4 bases and at J to 6 bases, leaving 10 bases not matched to a gene. CDR3 length: 15 amino acids. CDR3 coding DNA: TGTGCCAGCAGCTCGAGACCGGGACAGGGCGTCGAGCAGTACTTC. This gives the protein CASSSRPGQGVEQYF.

The chain couples TRBV28 to TRBJ2-1, with 7 bases identical to TRBD2. Per germline, CDR1 MDHEN and CDR2 SYDVKM. V was clipped by 7 bases and J by 7 bases; unmatched bases: 10. The CDR3 loop spans 14 amino acids. DNA for the CDR3: TGTGCCAGCAAAGACTACTGGGGAGGGAATGAGCAGTTCTTC. This gives the protein CASKDYWGGNEQFF.

This clone came up a few times. This chain uses TRBV7-9 with TRBJ1-2, with D unclear. This CDR3 is 15 amino acids long. V dropped 3 bases and J dropped 5 bases, with 16 bases sitting between them. Germline values: CDR1 SEHNR, CDR2 FQNEAQ (reference sequence). The CDR3: CASSLIQSGLYGYTF. In nucleotides, the CDR3 is TGTGCCAGCAGCTTGATCCAAAGCGGCCTTTATGGCTACACCTTC.

The rearrangement joins TRBV3-1 (or the pseudogene TRBV3-2) to TRBJ2-7; a possible D gene is TRBD2 (5 bases). The V gene lost 5 bases and the J gene lost 7 bases, with 9 bases spanning the gap. The CDR3 is 11 amino acids. Germline V lookup: CDR1 LGHDT, CDR2 YNNKEL (reference sequence). Here the CDR3 reads CASSGTGEQYF. DNA for the CDR3: TGTGCCAGCAGCGGAACGGGGGAGCAGTACTTC.

This chain joins TRBV6-5 and TRBJ2-5; TRBD2 agrees at 8 bases. The CDR3 is 16 amino acids. In germline, CDR1 is MNHEY, CDR2 SVGAGI. Germline trimming cut 2 bases from V and 3 bases from J; bases unmatched to any gene: 8. The DNA for the CDR3 is TGTGCCAGCAGTTACGGGCTGACTAGCGCGGAAGAGACCCAGTACTTC. Amino acids: CASSYGLTSAEETQYF.

The rearrangement joins TRBV6-5 to TRBJ1-3; 7 bases are a match to TRBD1. The ends lost 2 bases at V and 3 bases at J; junction bases unmatched: 7. Per the germline V gene, CDR1 is MNHEY and CDR2 is SVGAGI. The CDR3 is 16 residues long. CDR3 nucleotides: TGTGCCAGCAGTTACACCAACAGGGGCGTTGGAAACACCATATATTTT. Its protein is CASSYTNRGVGNTIYF.

There are a few counts of this clone. The CDR3 DNA sequence: TGCGCCAGCTCGGAGGGGGCAGGAAGGGAGCTGTTTTTT. It yields the protein CASSEGAGRELFF. The chain combines TRBV5-1 with TRBJ2-2; tentatively, D is TRBD1 (7 bases). V was cut by 7 bases and J by 9 bases, with 16 bases left in between. There are 13 residues in the CDR3. CDR1 is SGHRS, CDR2 YFSETQ, per germline.

As for this clone: The sample carries other DNA sequences with the same CDR3. The chain employs TRBV6-2 or TRBV6-3 and TRBJ1-6; D gene unclear. The CDR3 sequence is 13 residues long. With 3 bases removed from V and 6 bases from J, the gap between germline ends came to 6 bases. Per the germline V gene, CDR1 is MNHEY and CDR2 is SVGEGT. CDR3 coding DNA: TGTGCCAGCAGTTATATGGGTAATTCACCCCTCCACTTT. It specifies CASSYMGNSPLHF.

This chain links TRBV5-6 with TRBJ2-5; 8 nucleotides line up with TRBD1. This CDR3 contains 17 residues. Germline assignment: CDR1 SGHDT and CDR2 YYEEEE. With V trimmed by 3 bases and J by 5 bases, 15 bases remained unmatched. DNA of the CDR3: TGTGCCAGCAGCTATACGCTTTCACAGGGGGATAGGGAGACCCAGTACTTC. This gives the protein CASSYTLSQGDRETQYF. Looking up the rest from reference TRBV5-6 and TRBJ2-5 gives the full variable domain: DAGVTQSPTHLIKTRGQQVTLRCSPKSGHDTVSWYQQALGQGPQFIFQYYEEEERQRGNFPDRFSGHQFPNYSSELNVNALLLGDSALYLCASSYTLSQGDRETQYFGPGTRLLVL.

This chain links TRBV15 with TRBJ2-7, with a possible D match to TRBD1 (6 bases). V lost 5 bases, J lost 3 bases, and 14 bases lay in between. Per germline, CDR1 LNHNV and CDR2 YYDKDF (reference sequence). The CDR3 has 14 residues. DNA for the CDR3: TGTGCCACCAGCTCCTCGACAGGAGGCTACGAGCAGTACTTC. It translates to CATSSSTGGYEQYF.

This rearrangement joins TRBV5-6 to TRBJ2-5; the D is unclear. The V gene lost 4 bases and the J gene lost 0 bases, with 16 bases spanning the gap. The CDR3 spans 16 residues. CDR1 SGHDT and CDR2 YYEEEE come from the germline V gene. CDR3 DNA sequence: TGTGCCAGCAGCCAGTACTTGACAAGTTACCAAGAGACCCAGTACTTC. As protein: CASSQYLTSYQETQYF.

This clone was seen a single time. V usage is TRBV28 and J usage is TRBJ1-3; D gene ambiguous. Germline V gene data show CDR1 as MDHEN and CDR2 as SYDVKM. Deletions cut 1 base from V and 2 bases from J, with 9 bases between. The CDR3 is 15 amino acids. CDR3 loop: CASSLLARTGNTIYF. CDR3 nucleotides: TGTGCCAGCAGTTTATTAGCCCGGACTGGAAACACCATATATTTT.

This clone has only a few counts. This sequence joins TRBV30 and TRBJ1-2; perhaps TRBD1 as D (5 bases). CDR1 is GTSNPN, CDR2 SVGIG, per germline (reference sequence). CDR3 length equals 12 residues. V lost 3 bases to trimming and J lost 5 bases, with 10 bases between them. This chain's CDR3 is CAWRIAGYGYTF. The CDR3 DNA follows: TGTGCCTGGAGGATTGCAGGGTATGGCTACACCTTC.

This chain connects TRBV7-9 to TRBJ1-6; 7 bases are shared with TRBD1. CDR3 size: 14 residues. Germline V gene lookup returns CDR1 SEHNR and CDR2 FQNEAQ (reference sequence). J gave up 10 bases and V 6 bases, and 9 bases lay outside the gene matches. The CDR3 spells CASRRQGRGSPLHF. The DNA of the CDR3 is TGTGCCAGCAGACGACAGGGACGGGGGTCACCCCTCCACTTT. Full variable domain (remainder filled in from reference TRBV7-9 and TRBJ1-6): DTGVSQNPRHKITKRGQNVTFRCDPISEHNRLYWYRQTLGQGPEFLTYFQNEAQLEKSRLLSDRFSAERPKGSFSTLEIQRTEQGDSAMYLCASRRQGRGSPLHFGNGTRLTVT.